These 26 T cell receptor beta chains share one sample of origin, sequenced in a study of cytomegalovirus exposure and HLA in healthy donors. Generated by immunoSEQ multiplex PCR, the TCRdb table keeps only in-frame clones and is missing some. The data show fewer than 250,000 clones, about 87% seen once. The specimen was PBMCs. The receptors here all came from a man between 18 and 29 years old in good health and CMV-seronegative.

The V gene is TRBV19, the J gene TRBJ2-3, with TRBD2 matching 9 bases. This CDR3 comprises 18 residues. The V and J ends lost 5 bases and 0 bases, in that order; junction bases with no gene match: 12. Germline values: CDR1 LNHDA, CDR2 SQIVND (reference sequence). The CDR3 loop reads CASSLAIYGLASTDTQYF. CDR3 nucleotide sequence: TGTGCCAGTAGTCTGGCTATATACGGACTAGCGAGCACAGATACGCAGTATTTT. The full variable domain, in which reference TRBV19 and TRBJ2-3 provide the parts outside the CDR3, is DGGITQSPKYLFRKEGQNVTLSCEQNLNHDAMYWYRQDPGQGLRLIYYSQIVNDFQKGDIAEGYSVSREKKESFPLTVTSAQKNPTAFYLCASSLAIYGLASTDTQYFGPGTRLTVL.

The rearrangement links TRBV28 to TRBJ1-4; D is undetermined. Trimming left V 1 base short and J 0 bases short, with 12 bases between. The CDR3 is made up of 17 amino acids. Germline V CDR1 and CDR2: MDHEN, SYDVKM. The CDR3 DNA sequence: TGTGCCAGCAGTTTATTCTCTTTGACTCCAACTAATGAAAAACTGTTTTTT. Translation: CASSLFSLTPTNEKLFF.

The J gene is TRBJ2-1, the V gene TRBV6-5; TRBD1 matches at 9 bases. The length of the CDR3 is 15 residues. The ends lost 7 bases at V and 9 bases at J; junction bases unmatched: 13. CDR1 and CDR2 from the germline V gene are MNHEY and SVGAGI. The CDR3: CASTPRTGVNGEQFF. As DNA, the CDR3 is TGTGCCAGCACCCCCCGGACAGGGGTAAACGGTGAGCAGTTCTTC.

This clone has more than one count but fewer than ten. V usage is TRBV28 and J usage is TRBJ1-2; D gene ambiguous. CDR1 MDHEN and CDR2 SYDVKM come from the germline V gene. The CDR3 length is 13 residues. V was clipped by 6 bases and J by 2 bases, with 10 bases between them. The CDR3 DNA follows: TGTGCCAGCAGACGTACACAGAACTATGGCTACACCTTC. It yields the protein CASRRTQNYGYTF.

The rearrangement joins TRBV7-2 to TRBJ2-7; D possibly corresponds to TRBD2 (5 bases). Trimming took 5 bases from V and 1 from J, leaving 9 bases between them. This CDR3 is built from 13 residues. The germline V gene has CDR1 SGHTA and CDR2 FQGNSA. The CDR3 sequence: CASSRIASYEQYF. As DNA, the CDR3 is TGTGCCAGCAGCCGGATAGCGTCCTACGAGCAGTACTTC.

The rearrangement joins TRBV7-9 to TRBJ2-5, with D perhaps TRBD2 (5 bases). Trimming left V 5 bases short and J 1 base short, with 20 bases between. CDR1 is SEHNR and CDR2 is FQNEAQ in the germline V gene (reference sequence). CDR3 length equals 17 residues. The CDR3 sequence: CASSGIWGRGPQETQYF. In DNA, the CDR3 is TGTGCCAGCAGCGGTATATGGGGTCGGGGTCCCCAAGAGACCCAGTACTTC.

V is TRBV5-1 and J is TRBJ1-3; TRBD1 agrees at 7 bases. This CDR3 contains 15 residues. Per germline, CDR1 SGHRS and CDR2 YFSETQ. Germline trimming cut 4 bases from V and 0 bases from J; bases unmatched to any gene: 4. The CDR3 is CASSHGTASGNTIYF. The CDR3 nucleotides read TGCGCCAGCAGCCACGGGACAGCCTCTGGAAACACCATATATTTT. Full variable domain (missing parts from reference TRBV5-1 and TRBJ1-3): KAGVTQTPRYLIKTRGQQVTLSCSPISGHRSVSWYQQTPGQGLQFLFEYFSETQRNKGNFPGRFSGRQFSNSRSEMNVSTLELGDSALYLCASSHGTASGNTIYFGEGSWLTVV.

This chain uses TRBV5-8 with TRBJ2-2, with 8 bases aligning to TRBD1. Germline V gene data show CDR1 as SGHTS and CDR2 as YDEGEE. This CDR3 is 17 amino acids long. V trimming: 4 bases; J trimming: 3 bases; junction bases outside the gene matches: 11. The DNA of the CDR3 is TGTGCCAGCAGCCTATACCCGGGACAGGAGGACACCGGGGAGCTGTTTTTT. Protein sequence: CASSLYPGQEDTGELFF.

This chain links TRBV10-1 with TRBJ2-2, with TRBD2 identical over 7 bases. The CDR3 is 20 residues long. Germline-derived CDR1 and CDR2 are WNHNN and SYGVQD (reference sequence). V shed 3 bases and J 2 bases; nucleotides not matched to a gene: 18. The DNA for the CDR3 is TGCGCCAGCAGTGATTACGTAGGTTCCTCGGGAGGATCTAACACCGGGGAGCTGTTTTTT. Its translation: CASSDYVGSSGGSNTGELFF.

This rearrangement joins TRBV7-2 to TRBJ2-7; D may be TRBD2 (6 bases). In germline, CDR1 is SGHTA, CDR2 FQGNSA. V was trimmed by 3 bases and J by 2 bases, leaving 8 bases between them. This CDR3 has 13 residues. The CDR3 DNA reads TGTGCCAGCAGCTTTCTAGCGACCTACGAGCAGTACTTC. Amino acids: CASSFLATYEQYF.

CDR3 sequence reads: CASSVASAQETQYF. The CDR3 DNA follows: TGTGCCAGCAGCGTAGCTAGCGCTCAAGAGACCCAGTACTTC. The J gene is TRBJ2-5, the V gene TRBV9, with a weak D call TRBD2 (6 bases). CDR1 SGDLS and CDR2 YYNGEE come from the germline V gene. This CDR3 region has 14 residues. Trimming left V 0 bases short and J 2 bases short, with 8 bases between.

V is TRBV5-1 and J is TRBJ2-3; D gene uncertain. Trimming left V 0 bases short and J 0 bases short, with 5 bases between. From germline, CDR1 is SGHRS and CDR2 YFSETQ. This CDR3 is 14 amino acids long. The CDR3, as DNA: TGCGCCAGCAGCTTGGCTACGAGCACAGATACGCAGTATTTT. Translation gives CASSLATSTDTQYF.

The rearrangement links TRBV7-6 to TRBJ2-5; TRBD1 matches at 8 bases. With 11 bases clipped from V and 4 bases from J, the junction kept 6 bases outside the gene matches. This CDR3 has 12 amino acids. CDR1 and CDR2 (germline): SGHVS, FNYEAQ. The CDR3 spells CASFGQGETQYF. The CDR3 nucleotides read TGTGCCTCCTTCGGACAGGGAGAGACCCAGTACTTC. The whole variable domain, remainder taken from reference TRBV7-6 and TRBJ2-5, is GAGVSQSPRYKVTKRGQDVALRCDPISGHVSLYWYRQALGQGPEFLTYFNYEAQQDKSGLPNDRFSAERPEGSISTLTIQRTEQRDSAMYRCASFGQGETQYFGPGTRLLVL.

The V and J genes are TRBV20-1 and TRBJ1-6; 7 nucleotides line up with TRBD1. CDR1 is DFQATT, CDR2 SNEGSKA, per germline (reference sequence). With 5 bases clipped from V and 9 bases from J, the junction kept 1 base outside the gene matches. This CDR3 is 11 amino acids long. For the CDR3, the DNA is TGCAGTGCTTCAGGGGGTTCACCCCTCCACTTT. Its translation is CSASGGSPLHF.

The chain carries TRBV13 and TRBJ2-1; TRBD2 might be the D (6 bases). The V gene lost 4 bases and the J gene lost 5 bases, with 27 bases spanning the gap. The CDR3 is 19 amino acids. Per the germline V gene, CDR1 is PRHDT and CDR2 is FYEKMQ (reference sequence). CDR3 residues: CASSSNNLRVAETNNEQFF. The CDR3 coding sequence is TGTGCCAGCAGCTCGAATAACCTAAGAGTAGCGGAAACTAACAATGAGCAGTTCTTC.

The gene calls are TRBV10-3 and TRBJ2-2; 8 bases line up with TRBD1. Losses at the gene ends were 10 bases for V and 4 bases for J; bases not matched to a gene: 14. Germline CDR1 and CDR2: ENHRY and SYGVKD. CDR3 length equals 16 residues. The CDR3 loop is CATQTQGASPTGELFF. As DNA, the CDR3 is TGTGCCACCCAAACCCAGGGGGCATCCCCCACCGGGGAGCTGTTTTTT.

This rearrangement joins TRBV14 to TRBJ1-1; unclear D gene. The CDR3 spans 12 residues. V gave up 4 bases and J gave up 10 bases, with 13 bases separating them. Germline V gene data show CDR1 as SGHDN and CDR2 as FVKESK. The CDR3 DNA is TGTGCCAGCAGCCTCTCGGGTTTAGGAGCTTTCTTT. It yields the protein CASSLSGLGAFF.

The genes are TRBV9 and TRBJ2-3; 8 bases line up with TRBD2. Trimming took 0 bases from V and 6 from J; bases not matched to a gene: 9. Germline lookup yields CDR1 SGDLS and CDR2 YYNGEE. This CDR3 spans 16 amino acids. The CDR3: CASSVAPSGGGDTQYF. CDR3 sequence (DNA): TGTGCCAGCAGCGTAGCACCGAGCGGGGGTGGGGATACGCAGTATTTT.

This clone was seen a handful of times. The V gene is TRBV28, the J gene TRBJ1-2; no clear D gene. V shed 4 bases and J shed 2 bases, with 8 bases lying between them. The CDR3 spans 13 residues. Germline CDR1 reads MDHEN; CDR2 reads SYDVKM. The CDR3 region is CASSSTTNYGYTF. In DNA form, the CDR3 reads TGTGCCAGCAGTTCCACGACAAACTATGGCTACACCTTC.

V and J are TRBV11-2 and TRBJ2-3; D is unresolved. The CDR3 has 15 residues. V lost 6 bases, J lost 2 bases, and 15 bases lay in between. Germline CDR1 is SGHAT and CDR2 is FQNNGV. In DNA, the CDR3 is TGTGCCAGCAGTCCTCGGAGAAGCTACACAGATACGCAGTATTTT. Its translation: CASSPRRSYTDTQYF.

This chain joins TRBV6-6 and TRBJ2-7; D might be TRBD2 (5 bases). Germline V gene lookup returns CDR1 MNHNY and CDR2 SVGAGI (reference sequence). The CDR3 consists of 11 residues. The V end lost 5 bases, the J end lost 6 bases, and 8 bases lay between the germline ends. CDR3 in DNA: TGTGCCAGCAGTCCTCGGGGCGAGCAGTACTTC. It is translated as CASSPRGEQYF.

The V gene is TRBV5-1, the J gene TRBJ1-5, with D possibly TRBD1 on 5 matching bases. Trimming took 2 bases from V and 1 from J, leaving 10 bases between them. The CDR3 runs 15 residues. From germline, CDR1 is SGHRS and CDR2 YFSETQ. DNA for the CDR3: TGCGCCAGCAGCTTTAGCGGGGGAAGCAATCAGCCCCAGCATTTT. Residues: CASSFSGGSNQPQHF.

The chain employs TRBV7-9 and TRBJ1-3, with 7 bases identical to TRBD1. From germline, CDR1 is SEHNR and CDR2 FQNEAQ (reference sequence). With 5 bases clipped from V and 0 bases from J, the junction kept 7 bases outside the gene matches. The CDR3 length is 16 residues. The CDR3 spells CASSPLRTGSGNTIYF. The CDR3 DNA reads TGTGCCAGCAGCCCATTACGGACAGGCTCTGGAAACACCATATATTTT.

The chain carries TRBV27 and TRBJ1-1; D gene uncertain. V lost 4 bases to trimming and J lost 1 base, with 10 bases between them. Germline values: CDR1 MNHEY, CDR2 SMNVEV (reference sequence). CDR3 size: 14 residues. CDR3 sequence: CASSSKRGNTEAFF. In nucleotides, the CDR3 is TGTGCCAGCAGTTCCAAACGAGGGAACACTGAAGCTTTCTTT.

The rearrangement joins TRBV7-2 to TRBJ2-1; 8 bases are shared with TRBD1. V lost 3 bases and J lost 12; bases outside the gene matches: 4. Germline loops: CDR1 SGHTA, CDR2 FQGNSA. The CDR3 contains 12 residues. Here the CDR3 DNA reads TGTGCCAGCAGCTTCGGACAGGGCGGGCAGTTCTTC. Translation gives CASSFGQGGQFF.

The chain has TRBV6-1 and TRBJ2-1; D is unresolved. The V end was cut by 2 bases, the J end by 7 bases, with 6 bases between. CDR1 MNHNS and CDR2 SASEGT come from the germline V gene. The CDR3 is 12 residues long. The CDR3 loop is CASSEIINEQFF. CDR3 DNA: TGTGCCAGCAGTGAAATTATTAATGAGCAGTTCTTC.